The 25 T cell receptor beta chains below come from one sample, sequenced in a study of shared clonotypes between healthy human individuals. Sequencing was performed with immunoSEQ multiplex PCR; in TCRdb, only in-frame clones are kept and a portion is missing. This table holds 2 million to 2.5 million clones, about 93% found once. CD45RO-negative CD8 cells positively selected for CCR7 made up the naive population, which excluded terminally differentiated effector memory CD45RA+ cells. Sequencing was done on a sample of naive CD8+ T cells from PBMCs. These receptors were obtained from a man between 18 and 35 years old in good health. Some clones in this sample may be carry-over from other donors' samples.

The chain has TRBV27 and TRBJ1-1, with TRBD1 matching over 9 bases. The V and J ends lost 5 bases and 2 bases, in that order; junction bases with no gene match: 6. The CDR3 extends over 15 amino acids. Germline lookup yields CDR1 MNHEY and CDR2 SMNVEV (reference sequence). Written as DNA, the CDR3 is TGTGCCAGCAGTATGGGACAGGGAACTAACACTGAAGCTTTCTTT. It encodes CASSMGQGTNTEAFF.

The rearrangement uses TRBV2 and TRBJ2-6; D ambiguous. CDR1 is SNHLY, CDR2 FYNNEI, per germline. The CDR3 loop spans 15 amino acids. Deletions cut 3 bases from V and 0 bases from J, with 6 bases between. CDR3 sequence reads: CASSDKDSGANVLTF. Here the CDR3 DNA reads TGTGCCAGCAGTGACAAGGACTCTGGGGCCAACGTCCTGACTTTC.

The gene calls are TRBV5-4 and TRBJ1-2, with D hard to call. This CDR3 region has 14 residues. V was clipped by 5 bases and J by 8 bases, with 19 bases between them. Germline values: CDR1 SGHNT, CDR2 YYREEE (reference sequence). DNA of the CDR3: TGTGCCAGCAGTTCGAGACTTTGGGTGGAAGGCTACACCTTC. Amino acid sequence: CASSSRLWVEGYTF.

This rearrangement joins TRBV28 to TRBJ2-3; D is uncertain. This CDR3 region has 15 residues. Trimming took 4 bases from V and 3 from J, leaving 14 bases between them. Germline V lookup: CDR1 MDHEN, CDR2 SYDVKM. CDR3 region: CASSSPPKSTDTQYF. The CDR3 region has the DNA TGTGCCAGCAGTTCCCCCCCGAAGAGTACAGATACGCAGTATTTT.

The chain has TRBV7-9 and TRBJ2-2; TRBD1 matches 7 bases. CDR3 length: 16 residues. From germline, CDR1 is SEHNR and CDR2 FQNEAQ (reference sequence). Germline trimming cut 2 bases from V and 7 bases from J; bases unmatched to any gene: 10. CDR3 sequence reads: CASSLSTGEIYGELFF. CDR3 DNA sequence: TGTGCCAGCAGCTTATCTACAGGGGAGATTTACGGGGAGCTGTTTTTT.

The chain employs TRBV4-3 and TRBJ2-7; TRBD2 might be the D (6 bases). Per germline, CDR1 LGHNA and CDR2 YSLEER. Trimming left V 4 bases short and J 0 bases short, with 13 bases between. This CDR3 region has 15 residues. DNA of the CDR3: TGCGCCAGCAGCCCCCGGGACGGGAGCTCCTACGAGCAGTACTTC. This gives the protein CASSPRDGSSYEQYF.

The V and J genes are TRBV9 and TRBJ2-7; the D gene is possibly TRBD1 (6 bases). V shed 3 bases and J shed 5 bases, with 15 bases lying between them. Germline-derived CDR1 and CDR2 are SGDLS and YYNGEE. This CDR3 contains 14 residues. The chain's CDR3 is CASSASGAHDEQYF. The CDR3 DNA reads TGTGCCAGCAGCGCCTCAGGGGCGCACGACGAGCAGTACTTC.

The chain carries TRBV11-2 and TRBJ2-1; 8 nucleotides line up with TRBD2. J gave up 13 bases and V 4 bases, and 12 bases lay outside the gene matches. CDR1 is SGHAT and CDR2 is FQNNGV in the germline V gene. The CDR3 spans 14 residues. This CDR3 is CASSSSPGGKEQFF. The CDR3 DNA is TGTGCCAGCAGCTCTTCCCCGGGGGGGAAGGAACAGTTCTTC.

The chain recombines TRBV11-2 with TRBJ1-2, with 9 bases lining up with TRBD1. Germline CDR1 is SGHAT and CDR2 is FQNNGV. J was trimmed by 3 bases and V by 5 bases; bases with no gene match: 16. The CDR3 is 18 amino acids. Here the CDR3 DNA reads TGTGCCAGCAGCGCCGGTCCCGGGACAGGGTTGGCTGACTATGGCTACACCTTC. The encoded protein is CASSAGPGTGLADYGYTF.

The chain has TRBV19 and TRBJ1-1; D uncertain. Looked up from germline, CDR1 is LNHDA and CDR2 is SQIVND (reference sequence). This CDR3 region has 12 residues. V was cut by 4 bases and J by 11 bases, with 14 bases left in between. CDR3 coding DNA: TGTGCCAGTAGTAGGGGTCCATTCACGGCTTTCTTT. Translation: CASSRGPFTAFF.

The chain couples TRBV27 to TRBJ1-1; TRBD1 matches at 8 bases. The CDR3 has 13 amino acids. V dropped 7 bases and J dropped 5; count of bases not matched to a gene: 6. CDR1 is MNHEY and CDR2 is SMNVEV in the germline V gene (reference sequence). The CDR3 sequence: CASTVRTGTEAFF. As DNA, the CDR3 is TGTGCCAGCACCGTTAGGACAGGGACTGAAGCTTTCTTT.

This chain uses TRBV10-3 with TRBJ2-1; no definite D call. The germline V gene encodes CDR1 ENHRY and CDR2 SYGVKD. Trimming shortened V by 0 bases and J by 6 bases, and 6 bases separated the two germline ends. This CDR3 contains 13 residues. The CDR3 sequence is CAISESAINEQFF. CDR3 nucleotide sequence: TGTGCCATCAGTGAGTCGGCGATCAATGAGCAGTTCTTC.

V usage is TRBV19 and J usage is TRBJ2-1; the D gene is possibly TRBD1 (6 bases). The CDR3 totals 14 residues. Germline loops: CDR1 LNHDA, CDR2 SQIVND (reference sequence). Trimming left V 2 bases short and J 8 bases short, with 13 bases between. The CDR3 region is CASSILQGYYEQFF. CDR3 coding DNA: TGTGCCAGTAGTATATTACAGGGTTACTATGAGCAGTTCTTC. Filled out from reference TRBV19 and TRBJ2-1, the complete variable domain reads DGGITQSPKYLFRKEGQNVTLSCEQNLNHDAMYWYRQDPGQGLRLIYYSQIVNDFQKGDIAEGYSVSREKKESFPLTVTSAQKNPTAFYLCASSILQGYYEQFFGPGTRLTVL.

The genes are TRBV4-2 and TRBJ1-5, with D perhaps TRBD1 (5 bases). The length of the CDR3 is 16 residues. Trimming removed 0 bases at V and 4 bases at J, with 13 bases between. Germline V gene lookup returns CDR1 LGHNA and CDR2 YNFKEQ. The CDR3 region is CASSQDTWGLNQPQHF. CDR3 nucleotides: TGTGCCAGCAGCCAAGATACATGGGGGTTGAATCAGCCCCAGCATTTT.

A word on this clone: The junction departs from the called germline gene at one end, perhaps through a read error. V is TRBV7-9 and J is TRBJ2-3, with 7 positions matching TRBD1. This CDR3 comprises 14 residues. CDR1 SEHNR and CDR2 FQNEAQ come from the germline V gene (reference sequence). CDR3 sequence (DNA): TGCTTAATATTAGGGGGCTCCCCCACAGATACGCAGTATTTT. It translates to CLILGGSPTDTQYF.

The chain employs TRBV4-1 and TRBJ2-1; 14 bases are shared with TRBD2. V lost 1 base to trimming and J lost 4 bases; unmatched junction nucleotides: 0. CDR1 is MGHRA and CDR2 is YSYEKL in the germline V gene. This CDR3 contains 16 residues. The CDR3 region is CASSQGLAGGYNEQFF. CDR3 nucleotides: TGCGCCAGCAGCCAAGGACTAGCGGGAGGGTACAATGAGCAGTTCTTC.

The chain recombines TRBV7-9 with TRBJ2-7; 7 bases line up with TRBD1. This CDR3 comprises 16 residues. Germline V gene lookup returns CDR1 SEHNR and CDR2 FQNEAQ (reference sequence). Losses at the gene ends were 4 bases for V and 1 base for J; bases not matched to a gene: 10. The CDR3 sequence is CASSWDSRSLSYEQYF. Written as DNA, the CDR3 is TGTGCCAGCAGCTGGGACAGTCGTTCTTTATCCTACGAGCAGTACTTC.

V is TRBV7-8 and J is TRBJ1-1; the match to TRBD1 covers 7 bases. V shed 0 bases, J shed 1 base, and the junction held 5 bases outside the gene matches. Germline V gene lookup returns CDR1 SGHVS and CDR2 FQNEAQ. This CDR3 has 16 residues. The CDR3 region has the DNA TGTGCCAGCAGCTTAGCGGGGACAGAAAAGAACACTGAAGCTTTCTTT. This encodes CASSLAGTEKNTEAFF.

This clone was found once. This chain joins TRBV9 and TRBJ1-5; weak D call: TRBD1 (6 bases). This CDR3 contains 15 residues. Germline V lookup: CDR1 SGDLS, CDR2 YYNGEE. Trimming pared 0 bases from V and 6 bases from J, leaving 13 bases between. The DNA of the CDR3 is TGTGCCAGCAGCGTAGGCGGGGGCAGCTCTCAGCCCCAGCATTTT. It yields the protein CASSVGGGSSQPQHF.

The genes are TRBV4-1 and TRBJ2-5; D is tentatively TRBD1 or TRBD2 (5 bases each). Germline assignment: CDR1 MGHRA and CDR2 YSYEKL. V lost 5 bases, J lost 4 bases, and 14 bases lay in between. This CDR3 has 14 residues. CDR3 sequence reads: CASSNLEGRETQYF. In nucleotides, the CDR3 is TGCGCCAGCAGCAATCTCGAGGGGAGAGAGACCCAGTACTTC.

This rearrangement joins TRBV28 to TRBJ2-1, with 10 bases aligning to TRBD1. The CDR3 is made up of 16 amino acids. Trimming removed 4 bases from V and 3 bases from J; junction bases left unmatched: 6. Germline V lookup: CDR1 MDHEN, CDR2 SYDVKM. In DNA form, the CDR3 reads TGTGCCAGCAGTTCCCCCCGGGACAGGGGCTACAATGAGCAGTTCTTC. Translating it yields CASSSPRDRGYNEQFF.

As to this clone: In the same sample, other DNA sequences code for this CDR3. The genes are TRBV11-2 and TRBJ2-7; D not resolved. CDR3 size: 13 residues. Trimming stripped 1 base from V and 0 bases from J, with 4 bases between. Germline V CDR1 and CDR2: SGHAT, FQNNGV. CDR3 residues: CASSLGSSYEQYF. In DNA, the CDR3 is TGTGCCAGCAGCTTAGGCAGCTCCTACGAGCAGTACTTC.

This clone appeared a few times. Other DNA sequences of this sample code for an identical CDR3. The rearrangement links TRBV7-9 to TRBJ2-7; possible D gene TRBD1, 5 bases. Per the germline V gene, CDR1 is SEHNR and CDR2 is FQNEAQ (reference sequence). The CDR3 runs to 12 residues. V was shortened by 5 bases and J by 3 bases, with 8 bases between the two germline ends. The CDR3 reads CASSQDSYEQYF. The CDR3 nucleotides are TGTGCCAGCAGCCAAGACAGCTACGAGCAGTACTTC.

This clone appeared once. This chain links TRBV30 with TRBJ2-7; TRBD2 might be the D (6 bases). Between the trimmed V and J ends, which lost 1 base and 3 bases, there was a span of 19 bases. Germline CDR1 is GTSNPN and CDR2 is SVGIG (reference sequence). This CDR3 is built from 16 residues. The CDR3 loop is CAWSARLGGIFYEQYF. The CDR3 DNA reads TGTGCCTGGAGTGCCCGACTCGGGGGTATCTTCTACGAGCAGTACTTC.

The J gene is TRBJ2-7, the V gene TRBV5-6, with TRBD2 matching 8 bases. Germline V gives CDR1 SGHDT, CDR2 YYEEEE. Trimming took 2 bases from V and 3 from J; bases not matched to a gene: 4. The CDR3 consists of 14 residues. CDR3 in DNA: TGTGCCAGCAGCTTACTAGCGGCTAACTACGAGCAGTACTTC. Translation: CASSLLAANYEQYF.